A selection of T cell receptor beta chains follows, all from one sample in a study of beta chain features in type 1 diabetes. Generated by immunoSEQ multiplex PCR, the TCRdb table keeps only in-frame clones and is missing some. The sample shows about 900,000 clones, under 20% of them seen only once. Sequencing was performed on naive CD4+ T cells from blood. The receptor source for this set is a young woman in good health. CDR3s include the opening cysteine and the closing phenylalanine or tryptophan. The D gene is left open where the match is weak. Clone size appears in some rows only: once, few, many, or a class for an expanded clone.

V	size	J	D	CDR3	DNA
TRBV28	few	TRBJ1-3	TRBD1	CASREGQAGNTIYF	TGTGCCAGCAGGGAGGGACAGGCTGGAAACACCATATATTTT
TRBV7-9	few	TRBJ1-5	.	CASSLVVRSNQPQHF	TGTGCCAGCAGCTTAGTTGTTCGGAGCAATCAGCCCCAGCATTTT
TRBV29-1	.	TRBJ1-1	.	CSVEEVGGTEAFF	TGCAGCGTTGAAGAGGTAGGGGGCACTGAAGCTTTCTTT
TRBV19	.	TRBJ2-7	.	CASTPGPEATYEQYF	TGTGCCAGTACCCCGGGTCCCGAAGCCACCTACGAGCAGTACTTC
TRBV10-3	.	TRBJ2-7	.	CAIRELGLGDEQYF	TGTGCCATCAGGGAGCTGGGGCTCGGGGACGAGCAGTACTTC
TRBV27	.	TRBJ2-7	TRBD2	CASSFSGPSSYEQYF	TGTGCCAGCAGTTTTAGCGGGCCATCGAGCTACGAGCAGTACTTC
TRBV25-1	.	TRBJ2-1	.	CASSARTVLQSGQFF	TGTGCCAGCAGTGCACGGACAGTACTTCAGAGTGGGCAGTTCTTC
TRBV6-5	.	TRBJ2-7	TRBD2	CASSSPSGGSRYF	TGTGCCAGCAGTAGCCCGTCCGGGGGGTCACGGTACTTC
TRBV11-2	.	TRBJ2-1	TRBD2	CASSLELAGGGEQFF	TGTGCCAGCAGCTTAGAACTAGCGGGAGGGGGTGAGCAGTTCTTC
TRBV7-9	few	TRBJ2-3	TRBD1	CASTLSGTGRADTQYF	TGTGCCAGCACCCTTAGTGGGACAGGAAGGGCAGATACGCAGTATTTT
TRBV18	.	TRBJ2-7	.	CASSPVQELFSEQYF	TGTGCCAGCTCACCAGTCCAGGAACTATTTTCCGAGCAGTACTTC
TRBV15	.	TRBJ2-3	.	CATSQRPRTADTDTQYF	TGTGCCACCAGCCAGCGTCCCCGGACAGCAGACACAGATACGCAGTATTTT
TRBV6-5	few	TRBJ2-2	TRBD1	CASSYRYRGRGGELFF	TGTGCCAGCAGTTACCGATACAGGGGACGAGGCGGGGAGCTGTTTTTT
TRBV20-1	few	TRBJ2-5	.	CSAFAGETQYF	TGCAGTGCTTTCGCGGGAGAGACCCAGTACTTC
TRBV7-9	.	TRBJ1-5	.	CASSLVQGGNQPQHF	TGTGCCAGCAGCTTAGTCCAGGGAGGCAATCAGCCCCAGCATTTT
TRBV6-5	few	TRBJ1-1	.	CASSYSRWNTEAFF	TGTGCCAGCAGTTACTCCCGGTGGAACACTGAAGCTTTCTTT
TRBV18	.	TRBJ2-1	TRBD2	CASSDRTSGSNGEQFF	TGTGCCAGCTCTGATAGGACTAGCGGGAGTAACGGTGAGCAGTTCTTC
TRBV5-1	.	TRBJ1-2	TRBD1	CASSLEGGHGYTF	TGCGCCAGCAGCTTGGAAGGGGGCCATGGCTACACCTTC
TRBV19	.	TRBJ2-3	.	CASSPRFTDTQYF	TGTGCCAGTAGTCCCCGTTTCACAGATACGCAGTATTTT
TRBV9	.	TRBJ2-1	TRBD2	CASSVLAGPYNEQFF	TGTGCCAGCAGCGTACTAGCGGGACCTTACAATGAGCAGTTCTTC
TRBV7-9	few	TRBJ2-1	TRBD1	CASSPGQGIYNEQFF	TGTGCCAGCAGCCCGGGACAGGGTATTTACAATGAGCAGTTCTTC
TRBV19	few	TRBJ2-1	.	CASSKGGGTGYNEQFF	TGTGCCAGTAGTAAAGGGGGCGGGACGGGGTACAATGAGCAGTTCTTC
TRBV5-1	.	TRBJ2-1	.	CASSLSGAYNEQFF	TGCGCCAGCAGCTTGTCCGGGGCCTACAATGAGCAGTTCTTC
TRBV7-9	.	TRBJ1-3	.	CASSRDRGSGNTIYF	TGTGCCAGCAGCAGAGACCGCGGCTCTGGAAACACCATATATTTT
TRBV6-1	.	TRBJ2-1	.	CASSETLVRREQFF	TGTGCCAGCAGTGAAACGTTAGTCAGACGGGAGCAGTTCTTC
TRBV2	.	TRBJ2-2	.	CASRIEGTTSTGELFF	TGTGCCAGCAGAATTGAAGGAACCACCTCCACCGGGGAGCTGTTTTTT
TRBV27	.	TRBJ2-1	TRBD1	CASSLTGYYAKNNEQFF	TGTGCCAGCAGTTTGACAGGGTATTACGCTAAAAACAATGAGCAGTTCTTC
TRBV5-1	.	TRBJ2-2	TRBD2	CASSLVLAGTGGELFF	TGCGCCAGCAGCTTGGTGCTAGCGGGAACGGGCGGGGAGCTGTTTTTT